This T cell receptor (beta chain) was identified during a study of blood T cells in healthy people across ages. In this sample, this clonotype turned up a few times. It was with a sample-barcoded 5' primer and a J-beta primer mix that a second PCR of about 6 to 12 cycles was run. Tags on each cDNA molecule came from a template-switch adaptor with 12 random nucleotides. TCRdb recomputed calls from the 5' RACE reads with MiXCR, one row per CDR3 protein. The sample includes approximately 2,000,000 distinct CDR3 sequences, more than 35% of them seen just once. Germline CDR1 is SGDLS and CDR2 is YYNGEE. This CDR3 is built from 14 residues.

Material: blood. The receptor was isolated from a human donor in good health. V and J are TRBV9 and TRBJ2-5, with 8 bases that match TRBD2. The J call may be wrong; the DNA end is better matched by TRBJ2-7. The CDR3 coding sequence is TGTGCCAGCAGCGTTCGGAGCGGGGGAGACGAGCAGTACTTC. Translating it yields CASSVRSGGDEQYF.